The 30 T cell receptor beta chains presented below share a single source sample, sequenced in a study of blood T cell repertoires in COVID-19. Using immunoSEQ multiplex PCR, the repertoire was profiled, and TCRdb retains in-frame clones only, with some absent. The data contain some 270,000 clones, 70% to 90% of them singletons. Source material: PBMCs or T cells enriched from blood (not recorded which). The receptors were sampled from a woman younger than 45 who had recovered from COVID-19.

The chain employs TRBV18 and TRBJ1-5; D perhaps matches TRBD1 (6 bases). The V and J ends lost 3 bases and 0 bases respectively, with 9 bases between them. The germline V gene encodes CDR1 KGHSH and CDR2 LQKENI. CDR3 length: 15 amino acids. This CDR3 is CASSPRQVSNQPQHF. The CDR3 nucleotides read TGTGCCAGCTCACCCCGACAGGTTAGCAATCAGCCCCAGCATTTT.

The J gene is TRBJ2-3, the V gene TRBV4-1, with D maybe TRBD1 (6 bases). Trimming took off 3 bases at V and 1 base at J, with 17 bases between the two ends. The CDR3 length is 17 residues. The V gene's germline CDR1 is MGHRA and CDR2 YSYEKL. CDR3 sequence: CASSHPGQGRGTDTQYF. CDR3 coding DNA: TGCGCCAGCAGCCATCCGGGACAAGGAAGGGGCACAGATACGCAGTATTTT.

CDR3 amino acids: CASSAATDPPYGYTF. As DNA, the CDR3 is TGTGCCAGCAGTGCTGCGACAGATCCCCCTTATGGCTACACCTTC. V usage is TRBV6-4 and J usage is TRBJ1-2; possible D gene TRBD1, 5 bases. The germline V and J ends were trimmed by 4 bases and 5 bases, with 17 bases remaining between them. Germline CDR1 MRHNA, CDR2 SNTAGT. The CDR3 covers 15 residues.

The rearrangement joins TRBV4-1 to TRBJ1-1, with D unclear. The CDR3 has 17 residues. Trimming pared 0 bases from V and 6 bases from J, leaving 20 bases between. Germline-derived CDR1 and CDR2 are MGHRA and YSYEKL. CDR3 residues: CASSQDPIRRVEAEAFF. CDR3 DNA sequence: TGCGCCAGCAGCCAAGACCCAATTAGGCGGGTGGAGGCTGAAGCTTTCTTT.

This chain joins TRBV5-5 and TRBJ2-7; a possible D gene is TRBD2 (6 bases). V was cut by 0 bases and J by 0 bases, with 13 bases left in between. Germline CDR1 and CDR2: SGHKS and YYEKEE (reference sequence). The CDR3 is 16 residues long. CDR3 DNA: TGTGCCAGCAGCTTGGCCACGGGGACTCTCTCCTACGAGCAGTACTTC. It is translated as CASSLATGTLSYEQYF.

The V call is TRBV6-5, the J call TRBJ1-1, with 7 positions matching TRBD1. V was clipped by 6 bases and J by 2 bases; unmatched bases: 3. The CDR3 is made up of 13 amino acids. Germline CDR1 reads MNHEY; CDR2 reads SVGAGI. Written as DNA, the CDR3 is TGTGCCAGCAGACGACAGGGTAACACTGAAGCTTTCTTT. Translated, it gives CASRRQGNTEAFF.

DNA of the CDR3: TGTGCCAGCAGCTTAGTGCAGGGGGGCTACACCTTC. This gives the protein CASSLVQGGYTF. The chain employs TRBV11-2 and TRBJ1-2; perhaps TRBD1 as D (6 bases). The germline V and J ends were trimmed by 1 base and 8 bases, with 8 bases remaining between them. Germline CDR1 and CDR2: SGHAT and FQNNGV. This CDR3 is built from 12 residues. Complete variable domain (other parts from reference TRBV11-2 and TRBJ1-2): EAGVAQSPRYKIIEKRQSVAFWCNPISGHATLYWYQQILGQGPKLLIQFQNNGVVDDSQLPKDRFSAERLKGVDSTLKIQPAKLEDSAVYLCASSLVQGGYTFGSGTRLTVV.

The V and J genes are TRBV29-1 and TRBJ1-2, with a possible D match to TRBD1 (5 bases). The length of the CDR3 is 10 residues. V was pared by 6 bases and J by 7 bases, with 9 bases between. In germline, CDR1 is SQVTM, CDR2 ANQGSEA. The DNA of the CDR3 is TGCAGCGTCGCAGGGTCTGGCTACACCTTC. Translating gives CSVAGSGYTF.

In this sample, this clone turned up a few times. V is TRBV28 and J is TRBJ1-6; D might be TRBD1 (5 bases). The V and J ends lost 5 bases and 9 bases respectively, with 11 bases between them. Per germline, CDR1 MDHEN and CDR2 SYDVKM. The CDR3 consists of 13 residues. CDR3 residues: CASSPPRVSPLHF. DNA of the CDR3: TGTGCCAGCAGTCCCCCCAGGGTTTCACCCCTCCACTTT. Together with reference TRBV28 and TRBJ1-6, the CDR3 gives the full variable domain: DVKVTQSSRYLVKRTGEKVFLECVQDMDHENMFWYRQDPGLGLRLIYFSYDVKMKEKGDIPEGYSVSREKKERFSLILESASTNQTSMYLCASSPPRVSPLHFGNGTRLTVT.

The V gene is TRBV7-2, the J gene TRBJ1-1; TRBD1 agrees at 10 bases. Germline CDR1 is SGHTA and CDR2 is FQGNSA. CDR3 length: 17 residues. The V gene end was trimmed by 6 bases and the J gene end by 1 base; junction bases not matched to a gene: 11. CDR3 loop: CASSFRPGTGANTEAFF. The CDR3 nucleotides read TGTGCCAGCAGTTTTCGTCCCGGGACAGGGGCGAACACTGAAGCTTTCTTT.

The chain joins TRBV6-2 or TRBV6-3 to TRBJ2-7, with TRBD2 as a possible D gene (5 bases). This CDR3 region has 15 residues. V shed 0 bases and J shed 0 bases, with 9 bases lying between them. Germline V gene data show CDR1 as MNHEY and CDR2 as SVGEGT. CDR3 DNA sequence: TGTGCCAGCAGTTACTCGGGAGTGACCTCCTACGAGCAGTACTTC. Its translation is CASSYSGVTSYEQYF.

The CDR3 reads CASSLVGGGSYNEQFF. CDR3 in DNA: TGTGCCAGCAGCTTAGTGGGAGGGGGTTCCTACAATGAGCAGTTCTTC. The chain links TRBV7-2 to TRBJ2-1; weak D call: TRBD2 (7 bases). The CDR3 sequence is 16 residues long. Germline values: CDR1 SGHTA, CDR2 FQGNSA. The V and J ends lost 1 base and 1 base respectively, with 11 bases between them.

CDR3 loop: CASSVSGGSYNEQFF. CDR3 DNA: TGTGCCAGCAGCGTTAGCGGGGGGTCCTACAATGAGCAGTTCTTC. The chain links TRBV7-7 to TRBJ2-1, with TRBD2 matching 10 bases. CDR1 is SSHAT, CDR2 FNYEAQ, per germline (reference sequence). The CDR3 covers 15 residues. V dropped 5 bases and J dropped 1; count of bases not matched to a gene: 2.

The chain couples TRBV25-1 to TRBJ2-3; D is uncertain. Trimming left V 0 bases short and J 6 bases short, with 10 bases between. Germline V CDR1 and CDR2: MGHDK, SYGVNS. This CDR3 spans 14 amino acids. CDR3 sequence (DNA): TGTGCCAGCAGTGAATACAGTCAGTCGGATACGCAGTATTTT. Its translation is CASSEYSQSDTQYF.

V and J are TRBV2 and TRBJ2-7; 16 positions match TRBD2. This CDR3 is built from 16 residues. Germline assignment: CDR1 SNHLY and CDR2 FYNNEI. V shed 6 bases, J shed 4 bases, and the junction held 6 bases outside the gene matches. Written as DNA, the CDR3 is TGTGCCAGCAGGGGGACTAGCGGGAGGGCCTTTTACGAGCAGTACTTC. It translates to CASRGTSGRAFYEQYF.

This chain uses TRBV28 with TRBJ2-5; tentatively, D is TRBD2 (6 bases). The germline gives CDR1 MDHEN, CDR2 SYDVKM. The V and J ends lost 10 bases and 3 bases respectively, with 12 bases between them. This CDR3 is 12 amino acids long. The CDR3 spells CATLAGKETQYF. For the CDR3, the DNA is TGTGCCACCCTCGCGGGAAAAGAGACCCAGTACTTC.

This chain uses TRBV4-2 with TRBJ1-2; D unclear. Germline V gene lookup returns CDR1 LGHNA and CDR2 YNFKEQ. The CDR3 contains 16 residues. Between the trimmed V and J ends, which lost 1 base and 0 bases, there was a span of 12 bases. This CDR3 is CASSQAVGEANYGYTF. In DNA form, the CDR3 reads TGTGCCAGCAGCCAAGCGGTCGGGGAAGCTAACTATGGCTACACCTTC.

The CDR3 loop is CASSPRDRVGNTIYF. CDR3 bases: TGTGCCAGCAGCCCCCGGGACAGGGTTGGAAACACCATATATTTT. The chain uses TRBV6-5 and TRBJ1-3, with 9 bases fitting TRBD1. Germline loops: CDR1 MNHEY, CDR2 SVGAGI. This CDR3 is 15 amino acids long. Losses at the gene ends were 6 bases for V and 3 bases for J; bases not matched to a gene: 6.

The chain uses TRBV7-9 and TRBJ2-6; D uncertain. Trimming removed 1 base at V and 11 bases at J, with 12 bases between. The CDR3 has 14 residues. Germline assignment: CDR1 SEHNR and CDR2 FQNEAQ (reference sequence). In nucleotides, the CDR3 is TGTGCCAGCAGCTTAGATACGCTCTCGGACGTCCTGACTTTC. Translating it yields CASSLDTLSDVLTF.

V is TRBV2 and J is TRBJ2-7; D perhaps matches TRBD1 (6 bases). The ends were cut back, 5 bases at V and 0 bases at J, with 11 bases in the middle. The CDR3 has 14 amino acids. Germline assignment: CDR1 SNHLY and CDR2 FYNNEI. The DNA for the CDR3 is TGTGCCAGCAGTCAGGGGCCGTCCTCCTACGAGCAGTACTTC. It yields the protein CASSQGPSSYEQYF.

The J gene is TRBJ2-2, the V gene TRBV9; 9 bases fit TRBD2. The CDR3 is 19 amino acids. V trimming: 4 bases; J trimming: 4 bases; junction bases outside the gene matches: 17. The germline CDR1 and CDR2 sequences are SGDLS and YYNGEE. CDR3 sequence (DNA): TGTGCCAGCAGCCCTGAGGCGGGAGGGCCGGGGGTGGGCACCGGGGAGCTGTTTTTT. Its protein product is CASSPEAGGPGVGTGELFF.

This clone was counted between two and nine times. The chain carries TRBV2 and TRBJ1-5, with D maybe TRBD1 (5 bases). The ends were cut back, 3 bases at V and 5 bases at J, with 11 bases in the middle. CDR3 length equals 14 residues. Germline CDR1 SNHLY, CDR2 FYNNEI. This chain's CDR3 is CASSESGADQPQHF. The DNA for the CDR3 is TGTGCCAGCAGTGAGAGTGGGGCCGATCAGCCCCAGCATTTT.

CDR3 in DNA: TGTGCCAGCAGCGTTCAGGTGGCCGGCAATCAGCCCCAGCATTTT. As protein: CASSVQVAGNQPQHF. This sequence joins TRBV5-6 and TRBJ1-5; no definite D call. CDR3 length: 15 residues. Per the germline V gene, CDR1 is SGHDT and CDR2 is YYEEEE. V was cut by 4 bases and J by 2 bases, with 13 bases left in between.

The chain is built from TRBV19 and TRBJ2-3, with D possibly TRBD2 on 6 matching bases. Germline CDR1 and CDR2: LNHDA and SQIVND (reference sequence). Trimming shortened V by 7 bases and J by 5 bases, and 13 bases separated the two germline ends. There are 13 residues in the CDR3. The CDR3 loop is CASTTRRGDTQYF. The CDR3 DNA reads TGTGCCAGTACCACTCGGAGGGGAGATACGCAGTATTTT.

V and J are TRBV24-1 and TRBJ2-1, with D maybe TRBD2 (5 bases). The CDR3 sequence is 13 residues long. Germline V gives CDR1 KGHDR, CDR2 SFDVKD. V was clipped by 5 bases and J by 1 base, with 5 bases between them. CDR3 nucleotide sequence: TGTGCCACCAGTGGCGGGTCCTACAATGAGCAGTTCTTC. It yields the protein CATSGGSYNEQFF.

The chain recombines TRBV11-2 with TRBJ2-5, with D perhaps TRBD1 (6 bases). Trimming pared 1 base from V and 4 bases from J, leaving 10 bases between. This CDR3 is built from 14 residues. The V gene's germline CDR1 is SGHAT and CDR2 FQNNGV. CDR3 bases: TGTGCCAGCAGCTTAGGTGGGACATCAGAGACCCAGTACTTC. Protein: CASSLGGTSETQYF.

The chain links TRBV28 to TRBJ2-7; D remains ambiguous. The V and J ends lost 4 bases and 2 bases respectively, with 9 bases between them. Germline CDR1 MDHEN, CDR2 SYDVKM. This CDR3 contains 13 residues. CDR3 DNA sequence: TGTGCCAGCAGTTCACAGAACGCCTACGAGCAGTACTTC. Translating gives CASSSQNAYEQYF.

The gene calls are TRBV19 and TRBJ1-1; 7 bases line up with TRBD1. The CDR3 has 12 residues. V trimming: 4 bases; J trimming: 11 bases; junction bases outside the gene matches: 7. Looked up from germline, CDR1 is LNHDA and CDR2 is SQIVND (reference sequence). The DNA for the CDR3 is TGTGCCAGTAGTAGGGACAGCCTCGCGGCTTTCTTT. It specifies CASSRDSLAAFF.

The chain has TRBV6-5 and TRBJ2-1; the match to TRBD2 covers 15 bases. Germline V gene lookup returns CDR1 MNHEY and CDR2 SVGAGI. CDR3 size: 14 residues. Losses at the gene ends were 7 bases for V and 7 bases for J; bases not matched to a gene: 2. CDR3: CASMGTSGRNEQFF. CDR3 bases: TGTGCCAGCATGGGGACTAGCGGGAGGAATGAGCAGTTCTTC.

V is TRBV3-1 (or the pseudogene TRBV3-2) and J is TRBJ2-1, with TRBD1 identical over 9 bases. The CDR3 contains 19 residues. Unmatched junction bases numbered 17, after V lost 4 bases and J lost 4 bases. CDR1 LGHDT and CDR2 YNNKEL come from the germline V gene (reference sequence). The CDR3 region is CASSRSPLVTGGKYNEQFF. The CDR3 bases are TGTGCCAGCAGCCGATCACCCCTGGTGACAGGGGGTAAATACAATGAGCAGTTCTTC.